A selection of T cell receptor beta chains follows, all from one sample in a study of vaccination and CD4 T cells after COVID-19. Antigens for these TCRs are unknown. MiXCR, run by TCRdb on the PCR reads, gives a single entry per CDR3 protein. Here the sample spans about 20,000 distinct CDR3 sequences, 60% to 75% being singletons. The sequencing input was CD4+ T cells from blood, cultured in vitro. The source is a human donor who had recovered from COVID-19. CDR3s include the opening cysteine and the closing phenylalanine or tryptophan. D genes are given only for firm matches. Rows may omit the clone size; those that give it use once, few, many or a size class.

d_call: -; j_call: TRBJ2-5; v_call: TRBV20-1; clone_size: -; cdr3_nt: TGCAGTGCTAGCCCAGGCCTCGGACCAGAGACCCAGTACTTC; cdr3_aa: CSASPGLGPETQYF
d_call: -; j_call: TRBJ1-1; v_call: TRBV5-1; clone_size: -; cdr3_nt: TGCGCCAGCAGATTGGGGGCGGCCACTGAAGCTTTCTTT; cdr3_aa: CASRLGAATEAFF
d_call: -; j_call: TRBJ2-3; v_call: TRBV20-1; clone_size: few; cdr3_nt: TGCAGTGCTAGAAGTGGGCTTTCTAGCACAGATACGCAGTATTTT; cdr3_aa: CSARSGLSSTDTQYF
d_call: TRBD1; j_call: TRBJ2-5; v_call: TRBV11-3; clone_size: -; cdr3_nt: TGTGCCAGCAGCCGTTCTACAGGGGCCTTGGAAGAGACCCAGTACTTC; cdr3_aa: CASSRSTGALEETQYF
d_call: -; j_call: TRBJ1-2; v_call: TRBV28; clone_size: -; cdr3_nt: TGTGCCAGCAAGCCCGGTCGGTATGGCTACACCTTC; cdr3_aa: CASKPGRYGYTF
d_call: TRBD1; j_call: TRBJ1-6; v_call: TRBV6-5; clone_size: -; cdr3_nt: TGTGCCAGCAGTTACCTGGGACAGGGGAATAATTCACCCCTCCACTTT; cdr3_aa: CASSYLGQGNNSPLHF
d_call: -; j_call: TRBJ2-7; v_call: TRBV2; clone_size: -; cdr3_nt: TGTGCCAGCACCGGGGACTCCTACGAGCAGTACTTC; cdr3_aa: CASTGDSYEQYF
d_call: -; j_call: TRBJ1-2; v_call: TRBV5-1; clone_size: -; cdr3_nt: TGCGCCAGCAGCTTCGGACAGTATGGCTACACCTTC; cdr3_aa: CASSFGQYGYTF
d_call: -; j_call: TRBJ1-1; v_call: TRBV7-3; clone_size: once; cdr3_nt: TGTGCCAGCAGCTTAAGCCCTTGGACGGGTGAAGCTTTCTTT; cdr3_aa: CASSLSPWTGEAFF
d_call: -; j_call: TRBJ1-2; v_call: TRBV7-2; clone_size: -; cdr3_nt: TGTGCCAGCACCCTCAACAGGGAGTATGGCTACACCTTC; cdr3_aa: CASTLNREYGYTF
d_call: TRBD2; j_call: TRBJ2-5; v_call: TRBV20-1; clone_size: -; cdr3_nt: TGCAGTGCTAGAGACCCCTTGAGCGGGAGGTGGGGAGAGACCCAGTACTTC; cdr3_aa: CSARDPLSGRWGETQYF
d_call: -; j_call: TRBJ1-5; v_call: TRBV10-2; clone_size: -; cdr3_nt: TGCGCCAGCAGTGAGTCAGGGTTCAATCAGCCCCAGCATTTT; cdr3_aa: CASSESGFNQPQHF
d_call: -; j_call: TRBJ1-5; v_call: TRBV7-2; clone_size: -; cdr3_nt: TGTGCCAGCAGCTTAGCGTCAGGGAGCCCCCAGCCCCAGCATTTT; cdr3_aa: CASSLASGSPQPQHF
d_call: TRBD2; j_call: TRBJ2-1; v_call: TRBV5-5; clone_size: -; cdr3_nt: TGTGCCAGCAGCTCCGATAGCGGGAGCTCCTACAATGAGCAGTTCTTC; cdr3_aa: CASSSDSGSSYNEQFF
d_call: -; j_call: TRBJ2-7; v_call: TRBV7-2; clone_size: -; cdr3_nt: TGTGCCAGCAGCTTAGCTCCAGCGGTGGGGGGTTTCGAGCAGTACTTC; cdr3_aa: CASSLAPAVGGFEQYF
d_call: -; j_call: TRBJ2-7; v_call: TRBV19; clone_size: -; cdr3_nt: TGTGCCAGTAGTAAGGTGGTCTCCTACGAGCAGTACTTC; cdr3_aa: CASSKVVSYEQYF
d_call: -; j_call: TRBJ1-5; v_call: TRBV19; clone_size: -; cdr3_nt: TGTGCCAGTAGTATAGGTATGGTTCCTAGCAATCAGCCCCAGCATTTT; cdr3_aa: CASSIGMVPSNQPQHF
d_call: -; j_call: TRBJ1-4; v_call: TRBV20-1; clone_size: -; cdr3_nt: TGCAGTGCTGCAAACAGGCGTTCAACTAATGAAAAACTGTTTTTT; cdr3_aa: CSAANRRSTNEKLFF
d_call: -; j_call: TRBJ1-1; v_call: TRBV5-1; clone_size: -; cdr3_nt: TGCGCCAGCAGCTTGGTCCGGGGGGTAGTCACTGAAGCTTTCTTT; cdr3_aa: CASSLVRGVVTEAFF
d_call: TRBD1; j_call: TRBJ1-6; v_call: TRBV7-2; clone_size: few; cdr3_nt: TGTGCCAGCAGCGATCCGGGGACAGGGGGGAATTCACCCCTCCACTTT; cdr3_aa: CASSDPGTGGNSPLHF
d_call: TRBD1; j_call: TRBJ1-1; v_call: TRBV20-1; clone_size: -; cdr3_nt: TGCAGTGCTAGAGGGCGGGACAGACCGGACACTGAAGCTTTCTTT; cdr3_aa: CSARGRDRPDTEAFF
d_call: -; j_call: TRBJ1-1; v_call: TRBV19; clone_size: -; cdr3_nt: TGTGCCAGTAGTGGCCGATACACTGAAGCTTTCTTT; cdr3_aa: CASSGRYTEAFF
d_call: -; j_call: TRBJ1-1; v_call: TRBV11-3; clone_size: few; cdr3_nt: TGTGCCAGCAGCTTAGTGTTTGGGGGCTGGACTGAAGCTTTCTTT; cdr3_aa: CASSLVFGGWTEAFF
d_call: -; j_call: TRBJ2-7; v_call: TRBV12-3/TRBV12-4; clone_size: -; cdr3_nt: TGTGCCAGCAGGCGGACAGTCTCCTACGAGCAGTACTTC; cdr3_aa: CASRRTVSYEQYF
d_call: -; j_call: TRBJ2-7; v_call: TRBV7-2; clone_size: -; cdr3_nt: TGTGCCAGCAGCTTAGGGGGCTTAACCTACGAGCAGTACTTC; cdr3_aa: CASSLGGLTYEQYF
d_call: -; j_call: TRBJ2-1; v_call: TRBV11-3; clone_size: -; cdr3_nt: TGTGCCAGCAGCTTACCCGGGGGAAGCTCCTACAATGAGCAGTTCTTC; cdr3_aa: CASSLPGGSSYNEQFF
d_call: -; j_call: TRBJ1-1; v_call: TRBV30; clone_size: -; cdr3_nt: TGTGCCTGGAGGTGGTTCCGGGGGCGGCGCGACACTGAAGCTTTCTTT; cdr3_aa: CAWRWFRGRRDTEAFF
d_call: TRBD1; j_call: TRBJ1-5; v_call: TRBV7-2; clone_size: -; cdr3_nt: TGTGCCAGCAGCTTACGGACAGGGAATAGTCAGCCCCAGCATTTT; cdr3_aa: CASSLRTGNSQPQHF
d_call: TRBD1; j_call: TRBJ1-1; v_call: TRBV20-1; clone_size: few; cdr3_nt: TGCAGTGCCCGGGACAGGGGGCTCCTGAACACTGAAGCTTTCTTT; cdr3_aa: CSARDRGLLNTEAFF
d_call: -; j_call: TRBJ1-2; v_call: TRBV7-2; clone_size: -; cdr3_nt: TGTGCCAGCAGCTTATGGACGGGGGATGTTGGACGCTACACCTTC; cdr3_aa: CASSLWTGDVGRYTF
d_call: TRBD1; j_call: TRBJ2-2; v_call: TRBV15; clone_size: few; cdr3_nt: TGTGCCACCAGCAGAGATAGGAAGGGGACAGACGGTTGGCTGTTTTTT; cdr3_aa: CATSRDRKGTDGWLFF
d_call: -; j_call: TRBJ1-2; v_call: TRBV2; clone_size: -; cdr3_nt: TGTGCCAGCAGTGGACGGGGGGGCTACACCTTC; cdr3_aa: CASSGRGGYTF
d_call: -; j_call: TRBJ2-5; v_call: TRBV7-9; clone_size: -; cdr3_nt: TGTGCCAGCAGCTTAGGGACAAGAGAGACCCAGTACTTC; cdr3_aa: CASSLGTRETQYF
d_call: TRBD1; j_call: TRBJ2-7; v_call: TRBV30; clone_size: once; cdr3_nt: TGTGCCTGGAGCGGACAGGGGAACGAGCAGTACTTC; cdr3_aa: CAWSGQGNEQYF
d_call: -; j_call: TRBJ2-4; v_call: TRBV20-1; clone_size: -; cdr3_nt: TGCAGTGCTAGAGTTGTCGCCAAAAACATTCAGTACTTC; cdr3_aa: CSARVVAKNIQYF
d_call: -; j_call: TRBJ1-2; v_call: TRBV19; clone_size: -; cdr3_nt: TGTGCCAGTAGTACGGAGGGAAAGAACTATGGCTACACCTTC; cdr3_aa: CASSTEGKNYGYTF
d_call: -; j_call: TRBJ1-6; v_call: TRBV10-3; clone_size: few; cdr3_nt: TGTGCCATCAGTGAGAATTTAGGGGGGCGGTATAATTCACCCCTCCACTTT; cdr3_aa: CAISENLGGRYNSPLHF
d_call: TRBD1; j_call: TRBJ2-5; v_call: TRBV19; clone_size: -; cdr3_nt: TGTGCCAGTAGTATCTGGCCCCGGGACAGGGAACCCCAAGAGACCCAGTACTTC; cdr3_aa: CASSIWPRDREPQETQYF
d_call: -; j_call: TRBJ2-7; v_call: TRBV11-3; clone_size: -; cdr3_nt: TGTGCCAGCAGTGCGGACAGATACGAGCAGTACTTC; cdr3_aa: CASSADRYEQYF
d_call: TRBD1; j_call: TRBJ2-5; v_call: TRBV7-2; clone_size: -; cdr3_nt: TGTGCCAGCAGCAGCACGTCCGGGACAGGGGGCAAGACCCAGTACTTC; cdr3_aa: CASSSTSGTGGKTQYF
d_call: -; j_call: TRBJ2-2; v_call: TRBV7-9; clone_size: -; cdr3_nt: TGTGCCAGCAGCTTGGGACAGAACACCGGGGAGCTGTTTTTT; cdr3_aa: CASSLGQNTGELFF
d_call: -; j_call: TRBJ1-1; v_call: TRBV6-5; clone_size: -; cdr3_nt: TGTGCCAGCAGTTACACCCTGAACACTGAAGCTTTCTTT; cdr3_aa: CASSYTLNTEAFF
d_call: -; j_call: TRBJ1-4; v_call: TRBV28; clone_size: few; cdr3_nt: TGTGCCAGCAGCCGCGGACGGATTAATGAAAAACTGTTTTTT; cdr3_aa: CASSRGRINEKLFF
d_call: -; j_call: TRBJ1-1; v_call: TRBV20-1; clone_size: -; cdr3_nt: TGCAGTGCTAGGAAGGAGAACACTGAAGCTTTCTTT; cdr3_aa: CSARKENTEAFF
d_call: -; j_call: TRBJ1-3; v_call: TRBV6-2/TRBV6-3; clone_size: -; cdr3_nt: TGTGCCAGCAGTTACTCGACCGGAAACACCATATATTTT; cdr3_aa: CASSYSTGNTIYF
d_call: -; j_call: TRBJ1-3; v_call: TRBV7-9; clone_size: -; cdr3_nt: TGTGCCAGCAGCCTCGGGGTAACGGGAAACACCATATATTTT; cdr3_aa: CASSLGVTGNTIYF